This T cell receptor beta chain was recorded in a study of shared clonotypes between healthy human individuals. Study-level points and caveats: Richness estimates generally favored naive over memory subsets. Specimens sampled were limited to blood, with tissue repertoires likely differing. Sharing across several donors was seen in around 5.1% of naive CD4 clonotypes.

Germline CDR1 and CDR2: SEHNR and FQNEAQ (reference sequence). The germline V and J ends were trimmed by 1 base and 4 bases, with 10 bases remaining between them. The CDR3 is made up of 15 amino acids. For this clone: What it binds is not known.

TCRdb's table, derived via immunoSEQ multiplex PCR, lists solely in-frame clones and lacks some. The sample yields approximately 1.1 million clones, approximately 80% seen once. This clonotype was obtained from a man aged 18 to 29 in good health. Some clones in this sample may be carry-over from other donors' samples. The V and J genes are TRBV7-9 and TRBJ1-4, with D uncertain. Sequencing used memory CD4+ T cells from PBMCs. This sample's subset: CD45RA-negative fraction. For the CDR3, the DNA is TGTGCCAGCAGCTTAGATCAGAGAGTTAATGAAAAACTGTTTTTT. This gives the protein CASSLDQRVNEKLFF.